A selection of T cell receptor beta chains follows, all from one sample in a study of beta chain features in type 1 diabetes. Measured with immunoSEQ multiplex PCR; TCRdb has only the in-frame clones, and not every one. The sample lists approximately 730,000 clones; roughly 12% were seen once. Sequencing input: naive CD4+ T cells from blood. Every receptor here comes from a man aged 18 to 35 with type 1 diabetes. Both conserved end residues are trimmed from each CDR3. Rows give clone size only sometimes, using once, few, many, or a class for an expanded clone.

v_gene: TRBV27; abundance: -; j_gene: TRBJ2-7; CDR3aa: ASSLVGRGNYEQY
v_gene: TRBV7-2; abundance: few; j_gene: TRBJ2-1; CDR3aa: ASSLTRGGNEQF
v_gene: TRBV2; abundance: -; j_gene: TRBJ2-1; CDR3aa: ASSEVDPTYNEQF
v_gene: TRBV9; abundance: few; j_gene: TRBJ2-7; CDR3aa: ASSVGTSGGGMVYEQY
v_gene: TRBV6-6; abundance: -; j_gene: TRBJ2-4; CDR3aa: ASGESGVNIQY
v_gene: TRBV9; abundance: -; j_gene: TRBJ1-3; CDR3aa: ASSTTGTTAGNTIY
v_gene: TRBV4-1; abundance: few; j_gene: TRBJ2-3; CDR3aa: ASSQPGPFTDTQY
v_gene: TRBV7-2; abundance: few; j_gene: TRBJ1-4; CDR3aa: ASSPQPPASESLLF
v_gene: TRBV30; abundance: -; j_gene: TRBJ1-2; CDR3aa: AWRTKTGSYT
v_gene: TRBV4-1; abundance: few; j_gene: TRBJ1-1; CDR3aa: ASSLVRFDPRSGTEAF
v_gene: TRBV2; abundance: few; j_gene: TRBJ2-2; CDR3aa: ASSPPSGIGELF
v_gene: TRBV7-8; abundance: few; j_gene: TRBJ1-2; CDR3aa: ASSTDRVSNYGYT
v_gene: TRBV6-6; abundance: -; j_gene: TRBJ2-5; CDR3aa: AISESGEETQY
v_gene: TRBV5-4; abundance: few; j_gene: TRBJ2-1; CDR3aa: ATTQGGGYNEQF
v_gene: TRBV18; abundance: -; j_gene: TRBJ1-5; CDR3aa: ASSPRDSYQPQH
v_gene: TRBV25-1; abundance: few; j_gene: TRBJ1-6; CDR3aa: ASRDQESSPLH
v_gene: TRBV7-2; abundance: -; j_gene: TRBJ2-7; CDR3aa: ASSSGQGVVYEQY
v_gene: TRBV19; abundance: -; j_gene: TRBJ1-2; CDR3aa: ASRNPGTGIYGYT
v_gene: TRBV6-5; abundance: few; j_gene: TRBJ1-2; CDR3aa: ASATGYGYT